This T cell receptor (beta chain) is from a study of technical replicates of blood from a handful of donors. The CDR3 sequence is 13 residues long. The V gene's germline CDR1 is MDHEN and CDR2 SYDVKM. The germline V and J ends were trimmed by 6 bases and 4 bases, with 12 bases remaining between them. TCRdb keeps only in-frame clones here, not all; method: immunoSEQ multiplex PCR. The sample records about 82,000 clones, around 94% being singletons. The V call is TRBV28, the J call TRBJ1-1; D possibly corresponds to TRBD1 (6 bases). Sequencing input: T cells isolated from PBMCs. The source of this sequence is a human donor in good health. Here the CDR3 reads CASRPRGGTEAFF. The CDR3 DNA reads TGTGCCAGCAGACCAAGAGGGGGCACTGAAGCTTTCTTT. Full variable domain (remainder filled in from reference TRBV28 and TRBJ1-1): DVKVTQSSRYLVKRTGEKVFLECVQDMDHENMFWYRQDPGLGLRLIYFSYDVKMKEKGDIPEGYSVSREKKERFSLILESASTNQTSMYLCASRPRGGTEAFFGQGTRLTVV.